These 4 T cell receptor beta chains share one sample of origin, sequenced in a study of beta chain features in type 1 diabetes. Isolated RNA was reverse transcribed in full, so expressed TCRB transcripts were sequenced. Assay: immunoSEQ multiplex PCR; the TCRdb copy retains only in-frame clones and omits some. The sample contains 350,000 to 450,000 clones, approximately 13% of which appear only once. Material for sequencing was naive CD4+ T cells from blood. These receptors originate from a man aged 25-40 years in good health.

The rearrangement uses TRBV29-1 and TRBJ1-4; 7 bases agree with TRBD1. Trimming removed 1 base from V and 7 bases from J; junction bases left unmatched: 9. The CDR3 covers 15 residues. The V gene's germline CDR1 is SQVTM and CDR2 ANQGSEA. The CDR3 here is CSVEAEGAPREKLFF. CDR3 nucleotide sequence: TGCAGCGTTGAAGCCGAGGGGGCTCCGCGTGAAAAACTGTTTTTT.

The rearrangement links TRBV10-3 to TRBJ1-2; 7 nucleotides agree with TRBD1. CDR3 length equals 12 residues. With V trimmed by 6 bases and J by 5 bases, 3 bases remained unmatched. Germline lookup yields CDR1 ENHRY and CDR2 SYGVKD. The CDR3 DNA sequence: TGTGCCATCAGGACAGGGAAATATGGCTACACCTTC. Protein: CAIRTGKYGYTF.

This chain connects TRBV29-1 to TRBJ2-2; 11 nucleotides line up with TRBD2. J gave up 7 bases and V 6 bases, and 10 bases lay outside the gene matches. This CDR3 comprises 15 residues. Germline V gene data show CDR1 as SQVTM and CDR2 as ANQGSEA. CDR3 bases: TGCAGCGTCATCCAACTAGCGGGAGACGGCGGGGAGCTGTTTTTT. Protein sequence: CSVIQLAGDGGELFF.

This clone was picked up a small number of times. CDR3 bases: TGTGCCAGCAGCCAAACCACGCAGTATTTT. As protein: CASSQTTQYF. This rearrangement joins TRBV6-6 to TRBJ2-3, with D uncertain. The germline V and J ends were trimmed by 6 bases and 9 bases, with 7 bases remaining between them. Germline V lookup: CDR1 MNHNY, CDR2 SVGAGI (reference sequence). The CDR3 spans 10 residues.